These 24 T cell receptor beta chains were all obtained from the same sample, sequenced in a study of blood T cells in healthy people across ages. The second PCR ran roughly 6 to 11 cycles with a sample-barcoded 5' primer and J-beta primers. TCRdb reprocessed the 5' RACE reads via MiXCR and lists one record per CDR3 protein. The sample lists around 1,700,000 distinct CDR3 sequences, 28% occurring once. The sample comprised blood. The receptors were gathered from a young woman in good health.

The chain links TRBV7-3 to TRBJ2-2, with TRBD2 matching over 9 bases. J lost 4 bases, V lost 5 bases, and 2 bases had no gene match. Looked up from germline, CDR1 is SGHTA and CDR2 is FQGTGA. The CDR3 length is 14 residues. As DNA, the CDR3 is TGTGCCAGCAGCCTAGCGGGGCCCACCGGGGAGCTGTTTTTT. As protein: CASSLAGPTGELFF. The full variable domain, its missing parts supplied by reference TRBV7-3 and TRBJ2-2, is GAGVSQTPSNKVTEKGKYVELRCDPISGHTALYWYRQSLGQGPEFLIYFQGTGAADDSGLPNDRFFAVRPEGSVSTLKIQRTERGDSAVYLCASSLAGPTGELFFGEGSRLTVL.

A few counts support this clonotype. V usage is TRBV7-3 and J usage is TRBJ2-3, with TRBD1 matching 8 bases. V shed 0 bases, J shed 4 bases, and the junction held 6 bases outside the gene matches. CDR1 SGHTA and CDR2 FQGTGA come from the germline V gene. The CDR3 runs to 16 residues. The CDR3 sequence is CASSLTVTGGPDTQYF. DNA for the CDR3: TGTGCCAGCAGCTTAACGGTAACAGGGGGACCAGATACGCAGTATTTT.

The rearrangement links TRBV9 to TRBJ1-3, with D hard to call. CDR1 is SGDLS, CDR2 YYNGEE, per germline. V was cut by 0 bases and J by 0 bases, with 4 bases left in between. This CDR3 contains 14 residues. The CDR3 DNA sequence: TGTGCCAGCAGCGTAGAGAACTCTGGAAACACCATATATTTT. It yields the protein CASSVENSGNTIYF.

The table lists this clonotype with a few counts. This chain connects TRBV7-9 to TRBJ1-1, with TRBD1 matching 10 bases. This CDR3 has 12 amino acids. V trimming: 4 bases; J trimming: 11 bases; junction bases outside the gene matches: 4. The V gene's germline CDR1 is SEHNR and CDR2 FQNEAQ (reference sequence). The CDR3 nucleotides read TGTGCCAGCAGCTCCGGGACAGGGGAGGCTTTCTTT. The encoded protein is CASSSGTGEAFF.

This sequence joins TRBV20-1 and TRBJ1-6; D is undetermined. From germline, CDR1 is DFQATT and CDR2 SNEGSKA (reference sequence). The germline V and J ends were trimmed by 0 bases and 10 bases, with 10 bases remaining between them. The CDR3 totals 13 residues. CDR3 region: CSARDPESSPLHF. CDR3 in DNA: TGCAGTGCTAGAGATCCTGAGTCATCACCCCTCCACTTT.

This clonotype has ten or more counts. The chain is built from TRBV29-1 and TRBJ2-7; 12 positions match TRBD1. The trim removed 3 bases at V and 5 bases at J, leaving 8 bases unmatched. Germline V gives CDR1 SQVTM, CDR2 ANQGSEA. CDR3 length equals 15 residues. The CDR3 loop is CSVEPGQGAVHEQYF. The DNA for the CDR3 is TGCAGCGTTGAGCCGGGACAGGGGGCTGTCCACGAGCAGTACTTC.

The sample holds many counts of this clonotype. At one end the junction does not follow the germline gene, possibly because of a read error. The chain links TRBV7-6 to TRBJ2-7; D assignment may be TRBD1 or TRBD2 (5 bases each). Per the germline V gene, CDR1 is SGHVS and CDR2 is FNYEAQ. This CDR3 contains 15 residues. The CDR3 nucleotides read TGTGCCAGCAGCCTGGCCGGGGCTAGCTCCTCCGAGCAGTACTTC. Translated: CASSLAGASSSEQYF.

This clonotype was detected only a few times. The chain is built from TRBV24-1 and TRBJ2-7, with 8 bases lining up with TRBD1. Trimming removed 6 bases from V and 3 bases from J; junction bases left unmatched: 9. Germline V CDR1 and CDR2: KGHDR, SFDVKD. This CDR3 spans 15 amino acids. CDR3: CATSHRGRGVYEQYF. The CDR3 DNA reads as TGTGCCACCAGTCACAGGGGGAGAGGGGTCTACGAGCAGTACTTC.

The V call is TRBV18, the J call TRBJ1-5; no clear D gene. Per germline, CDR1 KGHSH and CDR2 LQKENI. This CDR3 is 13 amino acids long. The V gene lost 5 bases and the J gene lost 3 bases, with 8 bases spanning the gap. CDR3 DNA sequence: TGTGCCAGCTCATATGGGGACAATCAGCCCCAGCATTTT. It yields the protein CASSYGDNQPQHF.

The chain uses TRBV12-3 or TRBV12-4 and TRBJ2-3; TRBD2 agrees at 7 bases. The CDR3 is 15 amino acids. V trimming: 5 bases; J trimming: 9 bases; junction bases outside the gene matches: 14. CDR3 in amino acids: CASSPGGTRVYTQYF. Written as DNA, the CDR3 is TGTGCCAGCAGTCCCGGGGGGACCCGGGTTTACACGCAGTATTTT.

This clonotype turned up a few times. J is TRBJ1-6 and V is TRBV14, with 7 bases matching TRBD1. The CDR3 covers 16 residues. V trimming: 2 bases; J trimming: 5 bases; junction bases outside the gene matches: 6. The V gene's germline CDR1 is SGHDN and CDR2 FVKESK. CDR3 in DNA: TGTGCCAGCAGCCAACCATCCGGGACAGATAATTCACCCCTCCACTTT. Translation gives CASSQPSGTDNSPLHF.

This chain connects TRBV5-1 to TRBJ2-1, with 10 bases fitting TRBD2. CDR3 length: 16 amino acids. CDR1 is SGHRS and CDR2 is YFSETQ in the germline V gene. Unmatched junction bases numbered 7, after V lost 1 base and J lost 6 bases. Written as DNA, the CDR3 is TGCGCCAGCAGCTTGTGGTGGGCTAGCGGGAGCAATGAGCAGTTCTTC. This gives the protein CASSLWWASGSNEQFF.

This sequence joins TRBV5-1 and TRBJ2-1; D call uncertain. CDR3 length: 11 amino acids. Germline V CDR1 and CDR2: SGHRS, YFSETQ. V gave up 6 bases and J gave up 7 bases, with 8 bases separating them. DNA of the CDR3: TGCGCCAGCATCGCCGGGAATGAGCAGTTCTTC. This gives the protein CASIAGNEQFF.

This clonotype was seen a handful of times. The gene calls are TRBV27 and TRBJ2-7; TRBD1 matches 8 bases. The CDR3 has 15 residues. Germline CDR1 MNHEY, CDR2 SMNVEV (reference sequence). Trimming cost V 3 bases and J 3 bases; bases outside gene matches: 7. The chain's CDR3 is CASSFIGGQGYEQYF. The DNA of the CDR3 is TGTGCCAGCAGTTTCATAGGCGGACAGGGCTACGAGCAGTACTTC.

The rearrangement links TRBV12-3 or TRBV12-4 to TRBJ2-5; tentative D call: TRBD1 (6 bases). The CDR3 sequence is 15 residues long. V lost 6 bases, J lost 1 base, and 15 bases lay in between. This CDR3 is CASSPNQGSQETQYF. Here the CDR3 DNA reads TGTGCCAGCAGCCCTAACCAGGGGAGCCAAGAGACCCAGTACTTC.

The genes are TRBV5-1 and TRBJ1-4; the D gene is possibly TRBD1 (5 bases). The CDR3 consists of 14 residues. The V gene lost 4 bases and the J gene lost 7 bases, with 14 bases spanning the gap. CDR1 and CDR2 from the germline V gene are SGHRS and YFSETQ. Here the CDR3 reads CASSPVGGREKLFF. DNA for the CDR3: TGCGCCAGCAGCCCGGTTGGGGGACGTGAAAAACTGTTTTTT.

The CDR3 spells CATSSKPDNEQYF. CDR3 bases: TGTGCCACCAGCAGCAAACCAGACAATGAGCAGTACTTC. This chain connects TRBV15 to TRBJ2-4, with D unclear. Per germline, CDR1 LNHNV and CDR2 YYDKDF (reference sequence). The CDR3 spans 13 residues. The V end was cut by 3 bases, the J end by 13 bases, with 16 bases between.

A remark on this clonotype: It may be a read error: a sequence one base away is much more abundant. The gene calls are TRBV10-1 and TRBJ2-3; D is uncertain. This CDR3 contains 10 residues. Germline CDR1 is WNHNN and CDR2 is SYGVQD (reference sequence). Trimming cost V 10 bases and J 4 bases, with 6 bases left between them. CDR3 in amino acids: CANRADTQYF. The CDR3 nucleotides read TGCGCCAACCGCGCAGATACGCAGTATTTT.

The chain combines TRBV7-6 with TRBJ2-2; 7 bases agree with TRBD2. The CDR3 spans 17 residues. Unmatched junction bases numbered 13, after V lost 5 bases and J lost 4 bases. Germline-derived CDR1 and CDR2 are SGHVS and FNYEAQ. The CDR3 region has the DNA TGTGCCAGCAGCCCCCGGCGGCAAGCGGGAATCACCGGGGAGCTGTTTTTT. This sequence encodes CASSPRRQAGITGELFF.

The CDR3 spells CSLKTGVGTDTQYF. DNA of the CDR3: TGCAGTCTGAAAACAGGGGTGGGCACAGATACGCAGTATTTT. V gene TRBV20-1 combines with J gene TRBJ2-3; TRBD1 aligns across 7 bases. This CDR3 contains 14 residues. V trimming: 8 bases; J trimming: 1 base; junction bases outside the gene matches: 9. The germline V gene encodes CDR1 DFQATT and CDR2 SNEGSKA (reference sequence).

V usage is TRBV2 and J usage is TRBJ2-1; D may be TRBD1 (5 bases). The CDR3 runs to 15 residues. V lost 4 bases and J lost 9, with 19 bases in between. In germline, CDR1 is SNHLY, CDR2 FYNNEI. The CDR3 region is CASSGGLRQGSEQFF. The CDR3 DNA sequence: TGTGCCAGCAGTGGAGGCCTCCGCCAGGGCAGTGAGCAGTTCTTC.

Only one count was recorded for this clonotype. A much bigger clone sits one base away, suggesting this may be a read error. The chain recombines TRBV9 with TRBJ2-3; maybe TRBD1 (5 bases). This CDR3 has 13 residues. CDR1 is SGDLS, CDR2 YYNGEE, per germline. CDR3 sequence (DNA): TGTGCCAGCAAGGCTTGGGGAACAGGTACGCAGTATTTT. Protein: CASKAWGTGTQYF.

This clonotype was seen ten or more times. The chain recombines TRBV9 with TRBJ2-3; D not certain. CDR1 is SGDLS and CDR2 is YYNGEE in the germline V gene. CDR3 length: 13 residues. Trimming took off 4 bases at V and 2 bases at J, with 8 bases between the two ends. CDR3 nucleotide sequence: TGTGCCAGCAGCCCAGCAGCCACAGATACGCAGTATTTT. Its protein product is CASSPAATDTQYF.

CDR3 nucleotide sequence: TGCGCCAGCTGGTGGGGCAGGGGAGACACTGAAGCTTTCTTT. Translated: CASWWGRGDTEAFF. This chain connects TRBV5-1 to TRBJ1-1, with a weak D call TRBD1 (6 bases). V dropped 7 bases and J dropped 3 bases, with 16 bases sitting between them. This CDR3 has 14 amino acids. Germline V gene lookup returns CDR1 SGHRS and CDR2 YFSETQ.